These T cell receptor beta chains were read from a single sample in a study of early T cells in non-severe SARS-CoV-2 infection. TCRdb re-analysed the 5' RACE reads in MiXCR, keeping a single row per CDR3 protein. The repertoire consists of 55,000 to 70,000 distinct CDR3 sequences, with approximately 9.3% occurring once and the leading ten covering roughly 8%. Sequenced input: whole blood. These receptors originate from an adult who was a healthcare worker with PCR-confirmed SARS-CoV-2 infection or an uninfected control (not recorded which). Each CDR3 is given with its conserved first and last residue. A D gene is named only where the DNA matches it firmly. Part of the rows lack a size; the others show once, few, many or a class for expanded clones.

len: 15; v_gene: TRBV7-7; d_gene: NA; j_gene: TRBJ2-2; abundance: NA; CDR3nt: TGTGCTAGCAGCTTCTCCGGGAACCCGGCCGTGGAGCTGTTTTTT; CDR3aa: CASSFSGNPAVELFF
len: 16; v_gene: TRBV20-1; d_gene: TRBD2; j_gene: TRBJ2-6; abundance: NA; CDR3nt: TGCAGTGCCCTGGGACTAGCGGGAGATGGGGCCAACGTCCTGACTTTC; CDR3aa: CSALGLAGDGANVLTF
len: 12; v_gene: TRBV29-1; d_gene: NA; j_gene: TRBJ2-7; abundance: NA; CDR3nt: TGCAGCATATGTGAGGGGACGGACGAGCAGTACTTC; CDR3aa: CSICEGTDEQYF
len: 13; v_gene: TRBV18; d_gene: TRBD1; j_gene: TRBJ2-7; abundance: NA; CDR3nt: TGTGCCAGCTCAACAGGGGGAGAATCCGAGCAGTACTTC; CDR3aa: CASSTGGESEQYF
len: 16; v_gene: TRBV7-9; d_gene: NA; j_gene: TRBJ2-1; abundance: few; CDR3nt: TGTGCCAGCAGCCCCTCCGGGACCCACTCCTACAATGAGCAGTTCTTC; CDR3aa: CASSPSGTHSYNEQFF
len: 12; v_gene: TRBV11-2; d_gene: NA; j_gene: TRBJ2-7; abundance: many; CDR3nt: TGTGCCAGCAGCTTCCCGGACGGCGTGCAGTACTTC; CDR3aa: CASSFPDGVQYF
len: 13; v_gene: TRBV7-3; d_gene: TRBD2; j_gene: TRBJ2-3; abundance: NA; CDR3nt: TGTGCCAGCTCCGTCGCGGGAGCAGATACGCAGTATTTT; CDR3aa: CASSVAGADTQYF
len: 16; v_gene: TRBV7-9; d_gene: NA; j_gene: TRBJ2-1; abundance: many; CDR3nt: TGTGCCAGCAGCACCCTGAGGGGGAGGAACCTCAATGAGCAGTTCTTC; CDR3aa: CASSTLRGRNLNEQFF
len: 18; v_gene: TRBV3-1; d_gene: NA; j_gene: TRBJ1-3; abundance: NA; CDR3nt: TGTGCCAGCAGCCCCTCCCCGGGCCTACCTTACTCTGGAAACACCATATATTTT; CDR3aa: CASSPSPGLPYSGNTIYF
len: 14; v_gene: TRBV18; d_gene: NA; j_gene: TRBJ2-1; abundance: few; CDR3nt: TGTGCCAGCTCACCGTTAGATGCCTACAATGAGCAGTTCTTC; CDR3aa: CASSPLDAYNEQFF
len: 15; v_gene: TRBV20-1; d_gene: NA; j_gene: TRBJ1-4; abundance: many; CDR3nt: TGCAGTGCTAGAGATAGTGGATTCGCTAATGAAAAACTGTTTTTT; CDR3aa: CSARDSGFANEKLFF
len: 14; v_gene: TRBV21-1; d_gene: NA; j_gene: TRBJ1-3; abundance: many; CDR3nt: TGTGCCAGCGTACGGGGGAACTCTGGAAACACCATATATTTT; CDR3aa: CASVRGNSGNTIYF
len: 15; v_gene: TRBV20-1; d_gene: TRBD2; j_gene: TRBJ2-3; abundance: many; CDR3nt: TGCAGTGCTAAAACTAGCGGTAGAGGCACAGATACGCAGTATTTT; CDR3aa: CSAKTSGRGTDTQYF
len: 14; v_gene: TRBV24-1; d_gene: NA; j_gene: TRBJ2-3; abundance: NA; CDR3nt: TGTGCCACCGCTCCCCGCGGTAGCACAGATACGCAGTATTTT; CDR3aa: CATAPRGSTDTQYF
len: 14; v_gene: TRBV6-5; d_gene: NA; j_gene: TRBJ2-1; abundance: NA; CDR3nt: TGTGCCAGCAGTTACTCCTCAGCGGACGGTGAGCAGTTCTTC; CDR3aa: CASSYSSADGEQFF
len: 15; v_gene: TRBV6-2/TRBV6-3; d_gene: TRBD2; j_gene: TRBJ2-7; abundance: few; CDR3nt: TGTGCCAGCAGTTCTCCGGGACTAACGACCTACGAGCAGTACTTC; CDR3aa: CASSSPGLTTYEQYF
len: 12; v_gene: TRBV20-1; d_gene: NA; j_gene: TRBJ2-3; abundance: NA; CDR3nt: TGCAGTGCTAGTGGTGGGCTAGATACGCAGTATTTT; CDR3aa: CSASGGLDTQYF
len: 14; v_gene: TRBV5-5; d_gene: NA; j_gene: TRBJ1-1; abundance: many; CDR3nt: TGTGCCAGCAGCCGGGAGAGGCTGAACACTGAAGCTTTCTTT; CDR3aa: CASSRERLNTEAFF
len: 15; v_gene: TRBV18; d_gene: TRBD2; j_gene: TRBJ2-1; abundance: many; CDR3nt: TGTGCCAGCTCACCATGGCTAGCGGGAGGGAATGAGCAGTTCTTC; CDR3aa: CASSPWLAGGNEQFF
len: 17; v_gene: TRBV7-2; d_gene: NA; j_gene: TRBJ1-1; abundance: many; CDR3nt: TGTGCCAGCAGCTTAGCAATAATGGTAGACAGGCCGCGAGAAGCTTTCTTT; CDR3aa: CASSLAIMVDRPREAFF
len: 14; v_gene: TRBV15; d_gene: NA; j_gene: TRBJ2-7; abundance: many; CDR3nt: TGTGCCACCAGCAGAGATCGGGCAGGGAACGAGCAGTACTTC; CDR3aa: CATSRDRAGNEQYF
len: 13; v_gene: TRBV28; d_gene: TRBD1; j_gene: TRBJ1-2; abundance: many; CDR3nt: TGTGCCAGCAGTTTGAGGGACAGGGGTCGCTACACCTTC; CDR3aa: CASSLRDRGRYTF
len: 15; v_gene: TRBV20-1; d_gene: TRBD2; j_gene: TRBJ2-7; abundance: few; CDR3nt: TGCAGTGCCACCCCTATAGCGGGAGGGCCTTCTGGGCAGTACTTC; CDR3aa: CSATPIAGGPSGQYF
len: 14; v_gene: TRBV19; d_gene: NA; j_gene: TRBJ1-2; abundance: many; CDR3nt: TGTGCCAGTAGTATACCCCCAGGGAACTATGGCTACACCTTC; CDR3aa: CASSIPPGNYGYTF
len: 15; v_gene: TRBV19; d_gene: NA; j_gene: TRBJ1-5; abundance: many; CDR3nt: TGTGCCAGTAGTATAGGGTCCTTAACGGGACAGCCCCAGCATTTT; CDR3aa: CASSIGSLTGQPQHF
len: 16; v_gene: TRBV10-3; d_gene: TRBD2; j_gene: TRBJ2-7; abundance: many; CDR3nt: TGTGCCATCAGTGAGATGGCGGGAGGCTCGTCTACGAGGCAGTACTTC; CDR3aa: CAISEMAGGSSTRQYF
len: 15; v_gene: TRBV4-1; d_gene: TRBD2; j_gene: TRBJ2-7; abundance: many; CDR3nt: TGCGCCAGCAGCCCAAGAATGGGCGGGAGCGACGAGCAGTACTTC; CDR3aa: CASSPRMGGSDEQYF
len: 13; v_gene: TRBV29-1; d_gene: NA; j_gene: TRBJ1-2; abundance: many; CDR3nt: TGCAGCGTTGAAGATCAAACAGGGTATGGCTACACCTTC; CDR3aa: CSVEDQTGYGYTF
len: 16; v_gene: TRBV5-6; d_gene: NA; j_gene: TRBJ2-5; abundance: NA; CDR3nt: TGTGCCAGCAGCTTGGCCACGTGGGGGTACCAAGAGACCCAGTACTTC; CDR3aa: CASSLATWGYQETQYF
len: 14; v_gene: TRBV5-1; d_gene: NA; j_gene: TRBJ2-1; abundance: many; CDR3nt: TGCGCCAGCAGGCCCCAGGCCGGGCACAATGAGCAGTTCTTC; CDR3aa: CASRPQAGHNEQFF
len: 15; v_gene: TRBV7-8; d_gene: NA; j_gene: TRBJ2-3; abundance: NA; CDR3nt: TGTGCCAGCAGCTTAGTGACGGGGTCCACAGATACGCAGTATTTT; CDR3aa: CASSLVTGSTDTQYF
len: 15; v_gene: TRBV27; d_gene: TRBD1; j_gene: TRBJ2-7; abundance: many; CDR3nt: TGTGCCAGCAGGGAAGGGTGGAACAGGGGGGAAGAGCAGTACTTC; CDR3aa: CASREGWNRGEEQYF
len: 16; v_gene: TRBV7-2; d_gene: NA; j_gene: TRBJ2-1; abundance: many; CDR3nt: TGTGCCAGCAGCTCCCCTCAGGCGAAGGCTTACAATGAGCAGTTCTTC; CDR3aa: CASSSPQAKAYNEQFF
len: 15; v_gene: TRBV15; d_gene: NA; j_gene: TRBJ1-1; abundance: NA; CDR3nt: TGTGCCACCAGCAGGGACCGGCTCGGGAACACTGAAGCTTTCTTT; CDR3aa: CATSRDRLGNTEAFF
len: 13; v_gene: TRBV4-2; d_gene: NA; j_gene: TRBJ1-2; abundance: many; CDR3nt: TGTGCCAGCAGCCAAGATCGAGGGAATGGCTACACCTTC; CDR3aa: CASSQDRGNGYTF
len: 15; v_gene: TRBV19; d_gene: NA; j_gene: TRBJ2-3; abundance: NA; CDR3nt: TGTGCCAGTAGTAGGCGGGGAGTGAGCACAGATACGCAGTATTTT; CDR3aa: CASSRRGVSTDTQYF
len: 11; v_gene: TRBV6-2/TRBV6-3; d_gene: NA; j_gene: TRBJ2-4; abundance: NA; CDR3nt: TGTGCCAGCAGGCTTGGACATAGCCAGTACTTC; CDR3aa: CASRLGHSQYF